These 5 T cell receptor beta chains were sequenced from one sample in a study of T cell responses to AZD1222 COVID-19 vaccine. Sequenced by immunoSEQ multiplex PCR; TCRdb stores in-frame clones only, minus some. The table lists tens of thousands of clones, 80% to 90% of them singletons. Sequencing was performed on peripheral blood, taken 28 days after the second AZD1222 dose. The receptors stem from an adult who received the AZD1222 COVID-19 vaccine.

This clone occurred a few times. The rearrangement uses TRBV5-4 and TRBJ2-7, with D possibly TRBD1 on 6 matching bases. This CDR3 is built from 13 residues. The germline CDR1 and CDR2 sequences are SGHNT and YYREEE (reference sequence). The V end lost 1 base, the J end lost 2 bases, and 7 bases lay between the germline ends. The DNA for the CDR3 is TGTGCCAGCAGCTTGACAGGGACCTACGAGCAGTACTTC. Translating it yields CASSLTGTYEQYF.

The chain is built from TRBV15 and TRBJ2-1; 7 nucleotides agree with TRBD1. Germline trimming cut 3 bases from V and 9 bases from J; bases unmatched to any gene: 5. Germline CDR1 and CDR2: LNHNV and YYDKDF (reference sequence). The CDR3 is 13 residues long. CDR3 region: CATSRTGSGEQFF. CDR3 DNA: TGTGCCACCAGCAGGACAGGGTCGGGTGAGCAGTTCTTC.

This clone was observed once. The J gene is TRBJ2-1, the V gene TRBV19; 9 positions agree with TRBD2. This CDR3 is built from 15 residues. Per the germline V gene, CDR1 is LNHDA and CDR2 is SQIVND (reference sequence). The junction had 7 bases not matched to a gene; V was cut back by 1 base and J by 9 bases. CDR3 coding DNA: TGTGCCAGTAGTATAGGTAGCGGGAGTCTCACTGAGCAGTTCTTC. Translating it yields CASSIGSGSLTEQFF.

This chain connects TRBV15 to TRBJ1-2; 9 positions agree with TRBD1. V dropped 4 bases and J dropped 8; count of bases not matched to a gene: 8. The V gene's germline CDR1 is LNHNV and CDR2 YYDKDF (reference sequence). This CDR3 comprises 14 residues. CDR3 nucleotides: TGTGCCACCAGCAACAGCCGGGACAGGGTCGGCTACACCTTC. Protein sequence: CATSNSRDRVGYTF. Full variable domain (outside the CDR3, taken from reference TRBV15 and TRBJ1-2): DAMVIQNPRYQVTQFGKPVTLSCSQTLNHNVMYWYQQKSSQAPKLLFHYYDKDFNNEADTPDNFQSRRPNTSFCFLDIRSPGLGDTAMYLCATSNSRDRVGYTFGSGTRLTVV.

The chain is built from TRBV10-2 and TRBJ1-6, with 7 bases matching TRBD1. CDR3 length: 14 amino acids. Germline-derived CDR1 and CDR2 are WSHSY and SAAADI. Germline trimming cut 3 bases from V and 7 bases from J; bases unmatched to any gene: 3. As DNA, the CDR3 is TGCGCCAGCAGTGACAGGACAGGAAATTCACCCCTCCACTTT. Amino acids: CASSDRTGNSPLHF.